The 24 T cell receptor beta chains below come from one sample, sequenced in a study of shared clonotypes between healthy human individuals. Profiled with immunoSEQ multiplex PCR; TCRdb holds only in-frame clones, not every one. The sample records 2 million to 2.5 million clones, about 92% being singletons. Sequenced sample: naive CD4+ T cells from PBMCs. Documented subset: CD45RA+ positively selected. The receptor source for this set is a man in his late teens or twenties in good health. Some clones in this sample may be carry-over from other donors' samples.

The J gene is TRBJ1-1, the V gene TRBV5-1; D is unresolved. The CDR3 length is 15 residues. CDR1 is SGHRS and CDR2 is YFSETQ in the germline V gene. V lost 1 base and J lost 1, with 11 bases in between. CDR3 DNA: TGCGCCAGCAGCTTGCACCGTCGGGAGAACACTGAAGCTTTCTTT. Amino acid sequence: CASSLHRRENTEAFF.

This clone came up once. The chain links TRBV19 to TRBJ2-7, with 7 bases aligning to TRBD1. Trimming at V came to 4 bases and at J to 6 bases, leaving 3 bases not matched to a gene. The germline V gene encodes CDR1 LNHDA and CDR2 SQIVND (reference sequence). This CDR3 region has 12 residues. The CDR3 spells CASSNTGVEQYF. The CDR3 DNA reads TGTGCCAGTAGTAACACAGGGGTCGAGCAGTACTTC.

The rearrangement links TRBV19 to TRBJ2-7; TRBD2 aligns across 8 bases. This CDR3 has 16 amino acids. Germline V lookup: CDR1 LNHDA, CDR2 SQIVND (reference sequence). J was trimmed by 0 bases and V by 6 bases; bases with no gene match: 10. The chain's CDR3 is CASSPRLASYSYEQYF. In DNA form, the CDR3 reads TGTGCCAGTAGCCCACGACTAGCGAGTTACTCCTACGAGCAGTACTTC.

The V gene is TRBV28, the J gene TRBJ2-6; the D gene is possibly TRBD1 (5 bases). Germline loops: CDR1 MDHEN, CDR2 SYDVKM. CDR3 length equals 15 residues. The ends were cut back, 6 bases at V and 2 bases at J, with 11 bases in the middle. The CDR3 sequence is CASRRQGTGANVLTF. CDR3 bases: TGTGCCAGCAGACGCCAGGGAACTGGGGCCAACGTCCTGACTTTC.

The rearrangement uses TRBV18 and TRBJ2-3, with 9 bases lining up with TRBD2. Germline V CDR1 and CDR2: KGHSH, LQKENI. Trimming at V came to 6 bases and at J to 4 bases, leaving 17 bases not matched to a gene. The CDR3 is 18 residues long. As DNA, the CDR3 is TGTGCCAGCTCCGAACAGCAGCGGGCAGCGGGAGGATCAGATACGCAGTATTTT. Its protein is CASSEQQRAAGGSDTQYF.

In the case of this clone: The sample contains more than one DNA sequence encoding this CDR3. This chain's CDR3 is CASSYSAINQPQHF. Here the CDR3 DNA reads TGTGCCAGCAGTTACTCCGCTATCAATCAGCCCCAGCATTTT. The chain recombines TRBV6-5 with TRBJ1-5, with no clear D. The CDR3 extends over 14 amino acids. Germline V gene data show CDR1 as MNHEY and CDR2 as SVGAGI. Trimming shortened V by 0 bases and J by 3 bases, and 6 bases separated the two germline ends.

This clone was seen just once. The J gene is TRBJ2-3, the V gene TRBV11-3; D is possibly TRBD2 (6 bases). The V end was cut by 5 bases, the J end by 2 bases, with 14 bases between. Germline V gene sequence: CDR1 SGHNT, CDR2 YENEEA. This CDR3 has 15 amino acids. The CDR3 DNA sequence: TGTGCCAGCAGCCTCGTAGGCGGGACCACAGATACGCAGTATTTT. Translation: CASSLVGGTTDTQYF. Variable domain in full (rest from reference TRBV11-3 and TRBJ2-3): EAGVVQSPRYKIIEKKQPVAFWCNPISGHNTLYWYLQNLGQGPELLIRYENEEAVDDSQLPKDRFSAERLKGVDSTLKIQPAELGDSAVYLCASSLVGGTTDTQYFGPGTRLTVL.

V and J are TRBV21-1 and TRBJ1-5. TRBV21-1 represents a pseudogene. The CDR3 loop spans 15 amino acids. CDR3 bases: TGTGCCAGCAGCAAAGGGAACGAGGGTGACCAGCCCCAGCATTTT. Its translation is CASSKGNEGDQPQHF.

V and J are TRBV5-1 and TRBJ2-7, with D possibly TRBD1 on 5 matching bases. Trimming took off 3 bases at V and 0 bases at J, with 13 bases between the two ends. Germline values: CDR1 SGHRS, CDR2 YFSETQ. The CDR3 loop spans 15 amino acids. The CDR3 DNA follows: TGCGCCAGCAGCTCTCCACAGGCTAGCTCCTACGAGCAGTACTTC. It translates to CASSSPQASSYEQYF.

This sequence joins TRBV21-1 and TRBJ2-7; the D call of TRBD1 is as the table states it, not checked on the DNA. TRBV21-1 is given as a pseudogene. This CDR3 contains 15 residues. As DNA, the CDR3 is TGTGCCACCACCCCCAGGGTAATGGGGTCCTACGAGCAGTACTTC. It is translated as CATTPRVMGSYEQYF.

The chain combines TRBV7-9 with TRBJ1-1; D might be TRBD1 (5 bases). V was shortened by 2 bases and J by 1 base, with 11 bases between the two germline ends. The germline gives CDR1 SEHNR, CDR2 FQNEAQ (reference sequence). The CDR3 has 15 residues. This CDR3 is CASSLSRTPNTEAFF. CDR3 DNA sequence: TGTGCCAGCAGCTTATCCCGGACACCGAACACTGAAGCTTTCTTT. Full variable domain (missing parts from reference TRBV7-9 and TRBJ1-1): DTGVSQNPRHKITKRGQNVTFRCDPISEHNRLYWYRQTLGQGPEFLTYFQNEAQLEKSRLLSDRFSAERPKGSFSTLEIQRTEQGDSAMYLCASSLSRTPNTEAFFGQGTRLTVV.

V is TRBV28 and J is TRBJ2-3; no clear D gene. Trimming shortened V by 3 bases and J by 9 bases, and 13 bases separated the two germline ends. This CDR3 is 13 amino acids long. Germline V gene data show CDR1 as MDHEN and CDR2 as SYDVKM. The DNA of the CDR3 is TGTGCCAGCAGTTTGGCAGGAAGAGACACGCAGTATTTT. This sequence encodes CASSLAGRDTQYF.

The CDR3 DNA reads as TGTGCCAGCAGCTTAGGGGGACTAGCGGGAGCTTCCTACGAGCAGTACTTC. The encoded protein is CASSLGGLAGASYEQYF. The V gene is TRBV7-8, the J gene TRBJ2-7; 14 positions agree with TRBD2. This CDR3 contains 17 residues. Germline V gives CDR1 SGHVS, CDR2 FQNEAQ. V lost 1 base, J lost 1 base, and 3 bases stayed unmatched.

The chain links TRBV7-2 to TRBJ2-3; the D gene is possibly TRBD1 (6 bases). V lost 3 bases and J lost 0, with 13 bases in between. Germline V lookup: CDR1 SGHTA, CDR2 FQGNSA. This CDR3 comprises 16 residues. The CDR3: CASSFRGSASTDTQYF. The CDR3 DNA is TGTGCCAGCAGCTTCAGGGGCAGTGCTAGCACAGATACGCAGTATTTT.

About this clone itself: At one of its ends the junction is not consistent with the germline gene, which may arise from a read error. The chain uses TRBV7-2 and TRBJ2-2, with D tentatively TRBD1 (5 bases). There are 15 residues in the CDR3. Germline loops: CDR1 SGHTA, CDR2 FQGNSA. CDR3 nucleotides: TGTGCCAGCAGCTTAGCGGGGCAGAACGCCGGGGAGCTGTTTTTT. Encoded protein: CASSLAGQNAGELFF.

The chain combines TRBV15 with TRBJ2-7; D might be TRBD1 or TRBD2, each matching 5 bases. V lost 4 bases and J lost 3, with 16 bases in between. This CDR3 has 15 residues. The germline CDR1 and CDR2 sequences are LNHNV and YYDKDF (reference sequence). For the CDR3, the DNA is TGTGCCACCAGCATGGGTCGGGACGGGATCTACGAGCAGTACTTC. Translating gives CATSMGRDGIYEQYF.

The chain recombines TRBV7-3 with TRBJ2-1, with a tentative D call TRBD1 (5 bases). V lost 5 bases and J lost 9, with 20 bases in between. This CDR3 is 15 amino acids long. Per germline, CDR1 SGHTA and CDR2 FQGTGA. CDR3 nucleotides: TGTGCCAGCAGCGCTTTAGGCCTTCAGGGTAGTGAGCAGTTCTTC. This codes for CASSALGLQGSEQFF.

V gene TRBV5-4 combines with J gene TRBJ2-1, with 9 bases identical to TRBD2. The trim removed 3 bases at V and 2 bases at J, leaving 9 bases unmatched. Germline CDR1 reads SGHNT; CDR2 reads YYREEE (reference sequence). This CDR3 has 17 residues. In DNA, the CDR3 is TGTGCCAGCAGCTCGCCTTCTAGCGGGGTCCCCTACAATGAGCAGTTCTTC. Encoded protein: CASSSPSSGVPYNEQFF.

V usage is TRBV15 and J usage is TRBJ2-1; D is unclear. The CDR3 totals 11 residues. The germline CDR1 and CDR2 sequences are LNHNV and YYDKDF (reference sequence). The germline V and J ends were trimmed by 3 bases and 9 bases, with 6 bases remaining between them. In nucleotides, the CDR3 is TGTGCCACCAGCAGTTTCCGTGAGCAGTTCTTC. Its translation: CATSSFREQFF.

The rearrangement joins TRBV5-4 to TRBJ1-4; no firm D call. The CDR3 covers 14 residues. Per germline, CDR1 SGHNT and CDR2 YYREEE (reference sequence). Trimming took 3 bases from V and 2 from J, leaving 8 bases between them. Here the CDR3 DNA reads TGTGCCAGCAGCTATGCTGGGACTAATGAAAAACTGTTTTTT. Protein: CASSYAGTNEKLFF.

This chain joins TRBV15 and TRBJ2-5; D is unresolved. This CDR3 region has 15 residues. Germline CDR1 LNHNV, CDR2 YYDKDF (reference sequence). Trimming took off 0 bases at V and 3 bases at J, with 11 bases between the two ends. CDR3 sequence: CATSRDLPTEETQYF. For the CDR3, the DNA is TGTGCCACCAGCAGAGATTTACCCACGGAAGAGACCCAGTACTTC.

The chain combines TRBV6-1 with TRBJ2-7; D is ambiguous. V gave up 4 bases and J gave up 2 bases, with 18 bases separating them. The CDR3 covers 16 residues. Germline lookup yields CDR1 MNHNS and CDR2 SASEGT. CDR3 DNA: TGTGCCAGCAGTGCCCGGACCCCTCCAACCCCCTACGAGCAGTACTTC. This sequence encodes CASSARTPPTPYEQYF.

The CDR3 spells CATSRPAGGEGQFFHEQYF. CDR3 bases: TGTGCCACCAGCAGACCCGCCGGGGGGGAGGGCCAGTTTTTCCACGAGCAGTACTTC. This chain uses TRBV15 with TRBJ2-7; 8 nucleotides line up with TRBD2. J gave up 5 bases and V 2 bases, and 20 bases lay outside the gene matches. Germline V gene data show CDR1 as LNHNV and CDR2 as YYDKDF (reference sequence). CDR3 size: 19 residues.

This clone was detected only a few times. Other DNA sequences of this sample code for an identical CDR3. The gene calls are TRBV28 and TRBJ1-2, with TRBD1 identical over 7 bases. Trimming cost V 5 bases and J 2 bases; bases outside gene matches: 2. The germline V gene encodes CDR1 MDHEN and CDR2 SYDVKM. The CDR3 totals 13 residues. CDR3 region: CASSRDRNYGYTF. In DNA, the CDR3 is TGTGCCAGCAGTCGGGACAGAAACTATGGCTACACCTTC.